This T cell receptor beta chain was identified during a study of T cell responses to AZD1222 COVID-19 vaccine. Study-wide points: Close to half of all spike-specific TCRs reportedly target regions of the variants that are unmutated. Clonal diversity was possibly underestimated, and the donors were mostly white British, with more females. Repertoires in all cases were sampled only once the peak T cell response had passed.

Assay used: immunoSEQ multiplex PCR; TCRdb lists only in-frame clones, some missing. The data hold 90,000 to 120,000 clones, with 92% observed a single time. Germline lookup yields CDR1 DFQATT and CDR2 SNEGSKA (reference sequence). The length of the CDR3 is 11 residues. Trimming took 6 bases from V and 6 from J, leaving 9 bases between them. About this clone: Antigen specificity is unknown.

The sequences come from peripheral blood, collected on day 0 of AZD1222 vaccination. This TCR was sampled from an adult in good health. The chain uses TRBV20-1 and TRBJ2-1; the D is unclear. The chain's CDR3 is CSAIRGNEQFF. As DNA, the CDR3 is TGCAGTGCCATAAGAGGCAATGAGCAGTTCTTC.